A single TCR beta chain is shown here with its context. In the original processing: Estimation of nucleated cell counts relied on the amplification of reference gene primers. Sequenced by immunoSEQ multiplex PCR; TCRdb stores in-frame clones only, minus some. That table furnishes V, J and clone size, whereas the DNA furnished D and trimming. The table includes about 88,000 clones, around 90% detected once. The record originates from a study of blood T cell repertoires in COVID-19. The V gene's germline CDR1 is SGHRS and CDR2 YFSETQ. This CDR3 comprises 14 residues. Trimming left V 0 bases short and J 0 bases short, with 6 bases between.

Sequenced: peripheral blood. The clonotype originates from a human donor with active COVID-19. The donor label of this sample is uncertain. V gene TRBV5-1 combines with J gene TRBJ1-1; D gene unclear. Here the CDR3 reads CASSLETVNTEAFF. The CDR3 DNA reads as TGCGCCAGCAGCTTGGAAACTGTGAACACTGAAGCTTTCTTT.